Sequencing of this T cell receptor beta chain was carried out in a study of T-cell reconstitution after alpha-beta-depleted transplantation in children. Regarding the study as a whole: Day-60 TCRbeta diversity that was high in some patients was derived from surviving recipient T cells and thymic progenitors. Newly produced T cells mostly accounted for T-cell counts and diversity one year post-transplant. By about two months after transplant, alpha-beta T cells reportedly arose from several hundred graft clones that had expanded.

This clonotype came up a few times. What it binds is unknown. Unique molecular identifiers were used in preparing the TCRbeta library. TCRdb itself ran the PCR reads through MiXCR, one entry per CDR3 protein. The sample has around 490,000 distinct CDR3 sequences, about an eighth seen once; the top ten hold around 15%. This CDR3 comprises 14 residues. Between the trimmed V and J ends, which lost 2 bases and 7 bases, there was a span of 9 bases. Germline CDR1 reads MGHDK; CDR2 reads SYGVNS. The chain employs TRBV25-1 and TRBJ1-6; D is possibly TRBD1 (6 bases). This receptor was taken from a female patient aged 2-9 years who had a stem cell transplant for aplastic anemia, so the T cells may come from the graft donor. The sample consisted of PBMCs, mostly from graft donor cells, taken 180 days after TCRalphabeta/CD19-depleted stem cell transplant. The CDR3 DNA reads TGTGCCAGCAGTGAACAGGGGATCAATTCACCCCTCCACTTT. This sequence encodes CASSEQGINSPLHF.